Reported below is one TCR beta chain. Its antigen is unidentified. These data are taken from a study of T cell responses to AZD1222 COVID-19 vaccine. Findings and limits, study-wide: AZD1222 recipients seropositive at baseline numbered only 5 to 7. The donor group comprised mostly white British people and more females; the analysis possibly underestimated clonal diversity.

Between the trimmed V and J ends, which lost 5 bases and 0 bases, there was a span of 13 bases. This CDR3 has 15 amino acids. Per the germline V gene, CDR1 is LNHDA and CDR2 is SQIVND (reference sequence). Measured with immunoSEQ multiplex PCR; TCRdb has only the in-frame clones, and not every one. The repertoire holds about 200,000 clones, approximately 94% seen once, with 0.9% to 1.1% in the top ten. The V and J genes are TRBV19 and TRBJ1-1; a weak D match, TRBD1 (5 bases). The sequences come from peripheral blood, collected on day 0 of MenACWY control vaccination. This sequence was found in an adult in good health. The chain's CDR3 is CASSALAGLNTEAFF. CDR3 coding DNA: TGTGCCAGTAGTGCGCTAGCGGGACTGAACACTGAAGCTTTCTTT.